The next 25 T cell receptor beta chains were all read from a single sample in a study of blood T cells in healthy people across ages. The authors ran a second PCR of 7 to 11 cycles using a sample-barcoded 5' primer and a J-beta primer mix. TCRdb used MiXCR to reprocess the 5' RACE reads, holding one entry per CDR3 protein. The data hold just under 750,000 distinct CDR3 sequences, with 22% observed a single time. The sequencing input was blood. The receptor set was obtained from a man aged 65-85 years in good health.

For the CDR3, the DNA is TGTGCCAGCAGTTCCGCGGGGGCTCGGGGCTACACCTTC. Its translation is CASSSAGARGYTF. J is TRBJ1-2 and V is TRBV6-5; weak D call: TRBD1 (6 bases). V lost 4 bases and J 8 bases, leaving 14 bases between the germline ends. Germline V gives CDR1 MNHEY, CDR2 SVGAGI. The CDR3 covers 13 residues.

This clonotype was seen a handful of times. The genes are TRBV11-2 and TRBJ2-1; 8 bases are a match to TRBD2. V lost 1 base to trimming and J lost 4 bases; unmatched junction nucleotides: 3. This CDR3 is built from 15 residues. In germline, CDR1 is SGHAT, CDR2 FQNNGV. The CDR3 sequence is CASSLGGLDYNEQFF. In DNA form, the CDR3 reads TGTGCCAGCAGCTTAGGGGGACTAGATTACAATGAGCAGTTCTTC.

This clonotype was seen repeatedly, ten times or more. J is TRBJ2-1 and V is TRBV6-6; 8 nucleotides match TRBD1. CDR3 size: 15 residues. CDR1 and CDR2 (germline): MNHNY, SVGAGI (reference sequence). With 0 bases clipped from V and 8 bases from J, the junction kept 6 bases outside the gene matches. CDR3 sequence reads: CASSYSGQGWDEQFF. The CDR3 nucleotides are TGTGCCAGCAGTTACTCCGGACAGGGTTGGGATGAGCAGTTCTTC.

CDR3 bases: TGCAGTGCTCCTAACACGGGGACCGGCTATGGCTACACCTTC. This codes for CSAPNTGTGYGYTF. This chain links TRBV20-1 with TRBJ1-2, with a possible D match to TRBD1 (5 bases). In germline, CDR1 is DFQATT, CDR2 SNEGSKA (reference sequence). The CDR3 is made up of 14 amino acids. V lost 5 bases, J lost 4 bases, and 17 bases lay in between.

This chain uses TRBV28 with TRBJ2-5; unclear D gene. The CDR3 covers 8 residues. Trimming shortened V by 6 bases and J by 12 bases, and 5 bases separated the two germline ends. Germline values: CDR1 MDHEN, CDR2 SYDVKM. Written as DNA, the CDR3 is TGTGCCAGCAGATCGGAGTACTTC. This encodes CASRSEYF.

This clonotype was counted between two and nine times. The rearrangement uses TRBV6-5 and TRBJ1-5; D possibly corresponds to TRBD1 (6 bases). Trimming cost V 6 bases and J 3 bases, with 9 bases left between them. Germline CDR1 and CDR2: MNHEY and SVGAGI. The CDR3 spans 13 residues. The CDR3 loop is CASRDSLNQPQHF. The CDR3 DNA reads as TGTGCCAGCAGGGACAGCCTCAATCAGCCCCAGCATTTT.

The V call is TRBV10-3, the J call TRBJ2-7, with D tentatively TRBD1 (5 bases). Per the germline V gene, CDR1 is ENHRY and CDR2 is SYGVKD. There are 13 residues in the CDR3. Trimming shortened V by 4 bases and J by 5 bases, and 12 bases separated the two germline ends. For the CDR3, the DNA is TGTGCCATCAGTGTAGCAGGGTTCGACGAGCAGTACTTC. It translates to CAISVAGFDEQYF.

This clonotype has only a few counts. This sequence joins TRBV5-5 and TRBJ2-6; no clear D gene. CDR3 length: 19 residues. Trimming pared 1 base from V and 2 bases from J, leaving 19 bases between. The germline V gene has CDR1 SGHKS and CDR2 YYEKEE (reference sequence). The CDR3 spells CASSLSSARGIAGANVLTF. In DNA, the CDR3 is TGTGCCAGCAGCTTGAGTTCAGCACGTGGGATCGCTGGGGCCAACGTCCTGACTTTC.

In nucleotides, the CDR3 is TGTGCCAGCAGCCAGGCCGGTCGCGAGCAGTACTTC. Its translation is CASSQAGREQYF. The V gene is TRBV3-1, the J gene TRBJ2-5; D not certain. The J call is in doubt because the DNA end fits TRBJ2-7 better. Germline assignment: CDR1 LGHDT and CDR2 YNNKEL (reference sequence). This CDR3 comprises 12 residues.

This clonotype turned up a few times. The chain links TRBV7-2 to TRBJ2-5; 7 bases are a match to TRBD2. The closer fit of TRBJ2-7 to the DNA end suggests the J call may be wrong. Germline V CDR1 and CDR2: SGHTA, FQGNSA. The CDR3 loop spans 16 amino acids. For the CDR3, the DNA is TGTGCCAGCAGCTCCCTCGTGGGAGGGGTGGCCTACGAGCAGTACTTC. Translated, it gives CASSSLVGGVAYEQYF.

This clonotype occurred a few times. V and J are TRBV11-3 and TRBJ2-3, with TRBD2 identical over 9 bases. Trimming took 5 bases from V and 8 from J; bases not matched to a gene: 14. Germline CDR1 is SGHNT and CDR2 is YENEEA. The CDR3 extends over 16 amino acids. CDR3: CASSLKVSGSRGTQYF. Written as DNA, the CDR3 is TGTGCCAGCAGCCTCAAGGTTAGCGGGAGCCGTGGTACGCAGTATTTT. Combining the CDR3 with reference TRBV11-3 and TRBJ2-3 gives the whole variable domain EAGVVQSPRYKIIEKKQPVAFWCNPISGHNTLYWYLQNLGQGPELLIRYENEEAVDDSQLPKDRFSAERLKGVDSTLKIQPAELGDSAVYLCASSLKVSGSRGTQYFGPGTRLTVL.

This clonotype occurred a few times. The junction departs from the called germline gene at one end, perhaps through a read error. The rearrangement joins TRBV14 to TRBJ2-7; D gene unclear. The germline CDR1 and CDR2 sequences are SGHDN and FVKESK. The CDR3 consists of 14 residues. In nucleotides, the CDR3 is TGTGCCAGCAGCAAAGACACAATATCCTACGAGCAGTACTTC. Protein: CASSKDTISYEQYF.

The chain is built from TRBV4-1 and TRBJ2-4; 9 nucleotides align to TRBD1. This CDR3 spans 15 amino acids. The ends lost 4 bases at V and 7 bases at J; junction bases unmatched: 8. Germline V gene sequence: CDR1 MGHRA, CDR2 YSYEKL. The CDR3 coding sequence is TGCGCCAGCAGCCCCGACAGGGGGGATCGGAACATTCAGTACTTC. Its protein product is CASSPDRGDRNIQYF.

The rearrangement links TRBV19 to TRBJ1-5, with a weak D call TRBD1 (6 bases). Germline CDR1 reads LNHDA; CDR2 reads SQIVND (reference sequence). V lost 8 bases to trimming and J lost 9 bases, with 26 bases between them. The CDR3 length is 16 residues. The CDR3 region has the DNA TGTGCCAGTGAAAACCCAGGGACATCTTTTGTATGGCCCCAGCATTTT. This codes for CASENPGTSFVWPQHF. Variable domain in full (rest from reference TRBV19 and TRBJ1-5): DGGITQSPKYLFRKEGQNVTLSCEQNLNHDAMYWYRQDPGQGLRLIYYSQIVNDFQKGDIAEGYSVSREKKESFPLTVTSAQKNPTAFYLCASENPGTSFVWPQHFGDGTRLSIL.

This clonotype was counted a few times. The chain recombines TRBV7-2 with TRBJ2-2; D call uncertain. CDR1 is SGHTA, CDR2 FQGNSA, per germline. V was cut by 0 bases and J by 9 bases, with 11 bases left in between. The CDR3 consists of 14 residues. CDR3 in DNA: TGTGCCAGCAGCTTAGCCGGGTCGACCCGGGAGCTGTTTTTT. Translation: CASSLAGSTRELFF.

The chain employs TRBV18 and TRBJ2-7; possibly TRBD2 for D (6 bases). The J call may be faulty, since TRBJ2-5 better matches the DNA end. Germline V gives CDR1 KGHSH, CDR2 LQKENI. The CDR3 runs to 14 residues. The DNA of the CDR3 is TGTGCCAGCTCACCAGGCGGGGCCCCCGAGACCCAGTACTTC. Translating it yields CASSPGGAPETQYF.

In its sample, this clonotype was seen a few times. The chain is built from TRBV12-3 or TRBV12-4 and TRBJ1-1; D possibly corresponds to TRBD1 (5 bases). Trimming removed 1 base from V and 6 bases from J, with 15 bases in between. The CDR3 is 15 residues long. The chain's CDR3 is CASSLDLTLGAEAFF. In DNA, the CDR3 is TGTGCCAGCAGTTTAGACCTTACCTTGGGGGCTGAAGCTTTCTTT.

There are many counts of this clonotype. The rearrangement joins TRBV12-3 or TRBV12-4 to TRBJ2-1; D possibly corresponds to TRBD1 (7 bases). Trimming left V 5 bases short and J 9 bases short, with 17 bases between. The CDR3 spans 14 residues. Written as DNA, the CDR3 is TGTGCCAGCAGTCCTACGCCGCAGGGGGGTGAGCAGTTCTTC. Its protein is CASSPTPQGGEQFF.

This clonotype was counted a few times. This chain connects TRBV5-1 to TRBJ2-5, with TRBD1 matching 7 bases. J gave up 5 bases and V 5 bases, and 6 bases lay outside the gene matches. Germline values: CDR1 SGHRS, CDR2 YFSETQ. The CDR3 is 13 residues long. The CDR3 DNA sequence: TGCGCCAGCAGAGCCCGAGGGGGCGAGACCCAGTACTTC. This encodes CASRARGGETQYF.

The chain employs TRBV12-3 or TRBV12-4 and TRBJ1-5; 9 bases align to TRBD1. The CDR3 spans 15 residues. V trimming: 5 bases; J trimming: 4 bases; junction bases outside the gene matches: 6. For the CDR3, the DNA is TGTGCCAGCAGTAAACAGGGGGCGAATAATCAGCCCCAGCATTTT. Protein: CASSKQGANNQPQHF.

This clonotype was counted a few times. In DNA form, the CDR3 reads TGCAGCGCCGGACAGGGTGGTGAGCCCCAGCATTTT. Translation gives CSAGQGGEPQHF. The chain is built from TRBV29-1 and TRBJ1-5; 8 bases match TRBD1. This CDR3 contains 12 residues. CDR1 is SQVTM and CDR2 is ANQGSEA in the germline V gene. The trim removed 7 bases at V and 8 bases at J, leaving 7 bases unmatched.

This clonotype was observed many times. The chain couples TRBV4-3 to TRBJ2-3, with 9 bases fitting TRBD2. V lost 3 bases, J lost 9 bases, and 4 bases stayed unmatched. The CDR3 has 13 residues. The germline V gene encodes CDR1 LGHNA and CDR2 YSLEER. The CDR3 nucleotides are TGCGCCAGCAGCCAGACGGGACTAGCAACGCAGTATTTT. Translated, it gives CASSQTGLATQYF.

This clonotype appeared a few times. V gene TRBV5-1 combines with J gene TRBJ2-4; possible D gene TRBD2, 6 bases. With 4 bases removed from V and 0 bases from J, the gap between germline ends came to 17 bases. CDR1 is SGHRS and CDR2 is YFSETQ in the germline V gene. The CDR3 is made up of 17 amino acids. As DNA, the CDR3 is TGCGCCAGCAGCGTCCTTTCAGCGGGCCCAGCCAAAAACATTCAGTACTTC. The encoded protein is CASSVLSAGPAKNIQYF.

This clonotype was counted between two and nine times. This chain uses TRBV10-3 with TRBJ1-1; tentatively, D is TRBD1 (5 bases). The germline V gene encodes CDR1 ENHRY and CDR2 SYGVKD. V lost 0 bases to trimming and J lost 4 bases, with 12 bases between them. The CDR3 has 15 amino acids. The CDR3 region is CAISESPGKSTEAFF. As DNA, the CDR3 is TGTGCCATCAGTGAGTCTCCAGGGAAGAGCACTGAAGCTTTCTTT.

This clonotype came up a few times. This rearrangement joins TRBV3-1 to TRBJ2-5, with TRBD2 matching 11 bases. The J call may be faulty, since TRBJ2-1 better matches the DNA end. In germline, CDR1 is LGHDT, CDR2 YNNKEL (reference sequence). The CDR3 has 16 amino acids. Written as DNA, the CDR3 is TGTGCCAGCAGCCAAGAAGGTAGCGGGAGGGCCGGTGAGCAGTTCTTC. It codes for CASSQEGSGRAGEQFF.